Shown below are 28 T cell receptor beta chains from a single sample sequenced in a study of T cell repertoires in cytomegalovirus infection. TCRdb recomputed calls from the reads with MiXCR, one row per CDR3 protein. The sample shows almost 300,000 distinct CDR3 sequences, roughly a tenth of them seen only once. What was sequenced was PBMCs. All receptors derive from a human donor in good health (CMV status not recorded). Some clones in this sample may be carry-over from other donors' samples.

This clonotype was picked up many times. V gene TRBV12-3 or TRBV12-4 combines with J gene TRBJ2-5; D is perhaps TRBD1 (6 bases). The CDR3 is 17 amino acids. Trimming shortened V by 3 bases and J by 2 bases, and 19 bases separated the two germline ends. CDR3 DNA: TGTGCCAGCAGTTTCTGGCTTGGGGACCAGGGGCAAGAGACCCAGTACTTC. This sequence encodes CASSFWLGDQGQETQYF.

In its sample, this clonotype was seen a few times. Here the CDR3 reads CASSFVGAALYSNQPQHF. CDR3 bases: TGTGCCAGCAGTTTTGTGGGGGCCGCTCTTTATAGCAATCAGCCCCAGCATTTT. V gene TRBV28 combines with J gene TRBJ1-5, with D perhaps matching TRBD1 (6 bases). This CDR3 is 18 amino acids long. The V end lost 3 bases, the J end lost 0 bases, and 18 bases lay between the germline ends. Germline V lookup: CDR1 MDHEN, CDR2 SYDVKM.

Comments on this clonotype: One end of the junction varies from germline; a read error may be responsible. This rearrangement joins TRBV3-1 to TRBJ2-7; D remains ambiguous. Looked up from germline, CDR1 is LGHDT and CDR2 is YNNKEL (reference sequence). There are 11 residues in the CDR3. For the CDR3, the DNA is TGTGCCAGCAACCAAGTAGGCGAGCAGTACTTC. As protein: CASNQVGEQYF.

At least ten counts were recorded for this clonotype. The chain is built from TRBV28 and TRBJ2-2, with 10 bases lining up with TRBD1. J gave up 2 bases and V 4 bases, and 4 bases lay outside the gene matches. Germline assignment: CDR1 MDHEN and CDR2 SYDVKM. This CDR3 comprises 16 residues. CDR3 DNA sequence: TGTGCCAGCAGTTCTCGGGACAGGGGAAACACCGGGGAGCTGTTTTTT. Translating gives CASSSRDRGNTGELFF.

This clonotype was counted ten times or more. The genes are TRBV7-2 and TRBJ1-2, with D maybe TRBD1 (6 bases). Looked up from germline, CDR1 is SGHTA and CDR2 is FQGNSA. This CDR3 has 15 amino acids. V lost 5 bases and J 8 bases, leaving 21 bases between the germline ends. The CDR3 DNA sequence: TGTGCCAGCAGCCCCCGTGACCGGGGGCGAGAAGGCTACACCTTC. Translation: CASSPRDRGREGYTF.

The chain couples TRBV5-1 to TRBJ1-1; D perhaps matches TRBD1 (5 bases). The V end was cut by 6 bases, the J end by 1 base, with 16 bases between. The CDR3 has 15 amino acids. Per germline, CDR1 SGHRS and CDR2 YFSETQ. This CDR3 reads CASNTEGRGNTEAFF. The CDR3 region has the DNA TGCGCCAGCAACACGGAGGGTAGGGGGAACACTGAAGCTTTCTTT.

The CDR3: CSARHRVNTEAFF. CDR3 DNA sequence: TGCAGTGCTAGACACAGGGTGAACACTGAAGCTTTCTTT. The chain couples TRBV20-1 to TRBJ1-1; D is perhaps TRBD1 (6 bases). The germline CDR1 and CDR2 sequences are DFQATT and SNEGSKA (reference sequence). Trimming took off 2 bases at V and 0 bases at J, with 7 bases between the two ends. The CDR3 is 13 amino acids.

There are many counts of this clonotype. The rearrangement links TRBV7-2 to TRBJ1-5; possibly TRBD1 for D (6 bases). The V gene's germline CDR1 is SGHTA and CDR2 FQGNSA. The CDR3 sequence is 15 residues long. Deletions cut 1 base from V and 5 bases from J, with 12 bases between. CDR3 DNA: TGTGCCAGCAGCTTAGGGACGGGGGCCCATCAGCCCCAGCATTTT. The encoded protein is CASSLGTGAHQPQHF.

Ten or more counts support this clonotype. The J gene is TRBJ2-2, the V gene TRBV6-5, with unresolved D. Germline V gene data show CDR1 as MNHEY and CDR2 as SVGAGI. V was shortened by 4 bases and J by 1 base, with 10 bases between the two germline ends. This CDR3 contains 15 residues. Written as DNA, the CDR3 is TGTGCCAGCAGTTTAGGGCTAGGGAACACCGGGGAGCTGTTTTTT. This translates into CASSLGLGNTGELFF.

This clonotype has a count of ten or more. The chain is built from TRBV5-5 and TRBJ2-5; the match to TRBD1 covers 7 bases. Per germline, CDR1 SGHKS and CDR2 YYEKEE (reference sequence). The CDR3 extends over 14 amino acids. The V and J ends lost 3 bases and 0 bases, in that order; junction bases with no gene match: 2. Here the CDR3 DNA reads TGTGCCAGCAGCTCGGGACAGTACCAAGAGACCCAGTACTTC. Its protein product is CASSSGQYQETQYF. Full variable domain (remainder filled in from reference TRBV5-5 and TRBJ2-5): DAGVTQSPTHLIKTRGQQVTLRCSPISGHKSVSWYQQVLGQGPQFIFQYYEKEERGRGNFPDRFSARQFPNYSSELNVNALLLGDSALYLCASSSGQYQETQYFGPGTRLLVL.

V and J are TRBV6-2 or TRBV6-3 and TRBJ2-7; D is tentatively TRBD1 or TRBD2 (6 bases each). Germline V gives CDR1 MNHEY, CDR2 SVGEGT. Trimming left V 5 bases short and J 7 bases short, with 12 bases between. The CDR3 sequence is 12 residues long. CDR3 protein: CASSPGAGEQYV. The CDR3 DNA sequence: TGTGCCAGCAGTCCGGGGGCGGGTGAGCAGTACGTC.

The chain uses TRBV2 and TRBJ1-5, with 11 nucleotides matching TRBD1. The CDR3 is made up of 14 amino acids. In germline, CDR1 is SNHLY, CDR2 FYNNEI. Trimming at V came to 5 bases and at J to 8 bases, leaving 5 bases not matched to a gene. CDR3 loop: CASSSGQGGKPQHF. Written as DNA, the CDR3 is TGTGCCAGCAGTTCGGGACAGGGGGGTAAGCCCCAGCATTTT. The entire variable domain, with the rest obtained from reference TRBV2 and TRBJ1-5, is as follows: EPEVTQTPSHQVTQMGQEVILRCVPISNHLYFYWYRQILGQKVEFLVSFYNNEISEKSEIFDDQFSVERPDGSNFTLKIRSTKLEDSAMYFCASSSGQGGKPQHFGDGTRLSIL.

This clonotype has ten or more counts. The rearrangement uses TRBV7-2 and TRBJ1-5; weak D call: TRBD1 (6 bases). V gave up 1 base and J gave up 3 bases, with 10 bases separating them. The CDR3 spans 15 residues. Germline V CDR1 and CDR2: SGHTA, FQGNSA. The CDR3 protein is CASSLEGVYNQPQHF. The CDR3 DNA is TGTGCCAGCAGCTTAGAGGGGGTTTACAATCAGCCCCAGCATTTT.

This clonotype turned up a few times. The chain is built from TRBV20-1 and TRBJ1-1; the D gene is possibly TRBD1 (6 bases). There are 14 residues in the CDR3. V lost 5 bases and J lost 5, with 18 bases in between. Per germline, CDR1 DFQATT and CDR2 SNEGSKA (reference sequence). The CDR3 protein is CSAGPPGGGTEAFF. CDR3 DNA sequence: TGCAGTGCTGGCCCTCCGGGGGGCGGAACTGAAGCTTTCTTT.

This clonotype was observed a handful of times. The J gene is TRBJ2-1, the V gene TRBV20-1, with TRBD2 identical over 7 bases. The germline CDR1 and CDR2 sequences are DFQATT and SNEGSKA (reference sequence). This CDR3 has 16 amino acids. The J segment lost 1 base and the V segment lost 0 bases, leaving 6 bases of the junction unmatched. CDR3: CSARDRPSGSYNEQFF. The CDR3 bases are TGCAGTGCTAGAGACCGGCCTAGCGGATCCTACAATGAGCAGTTCTTC.

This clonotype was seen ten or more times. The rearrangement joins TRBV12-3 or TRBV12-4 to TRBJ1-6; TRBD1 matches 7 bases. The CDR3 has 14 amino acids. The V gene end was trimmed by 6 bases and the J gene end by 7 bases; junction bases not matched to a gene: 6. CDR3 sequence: CASRTQGLNSPLHF. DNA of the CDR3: TGTGCCAGCAGAACACAGGGGTTGAATTCACCCCTCCACTTT.

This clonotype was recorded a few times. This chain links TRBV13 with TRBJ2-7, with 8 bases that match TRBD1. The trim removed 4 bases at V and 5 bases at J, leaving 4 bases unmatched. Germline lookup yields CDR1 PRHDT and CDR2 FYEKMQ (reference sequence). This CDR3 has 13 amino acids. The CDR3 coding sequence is TGTGCCAGCAGCTCGACAGGGGCCCACGAGCAGTACTTC. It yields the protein CASSSTGAHEQYF.

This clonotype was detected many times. The CDR3 reads CSAKGTGGGHNEQFF. The CDR3 nucleotides are TGCAGTGCTAAGGGTACCGGCGGGGGGCATAATGAGCAGTTCTTC. This chain uses TRBV20-1 with TRBJ2-1; 8 bases fit TRBD2. This CDR3 has 15 amino acids. The germline gives CDR1 DFQATT, CDR2 SNEGSKA (reference sequence). The V and J ends lost 4 bases and 7 bases, in that order; junction bases with no gene match: 12.

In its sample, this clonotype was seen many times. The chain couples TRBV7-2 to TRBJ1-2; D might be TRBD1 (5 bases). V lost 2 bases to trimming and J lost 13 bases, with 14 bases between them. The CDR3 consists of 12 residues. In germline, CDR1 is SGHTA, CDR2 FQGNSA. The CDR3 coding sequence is TGTGCCAGCAGCTTACGCGTTTGGGGGACCACCTTC. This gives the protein CASSLRVWGTTF.

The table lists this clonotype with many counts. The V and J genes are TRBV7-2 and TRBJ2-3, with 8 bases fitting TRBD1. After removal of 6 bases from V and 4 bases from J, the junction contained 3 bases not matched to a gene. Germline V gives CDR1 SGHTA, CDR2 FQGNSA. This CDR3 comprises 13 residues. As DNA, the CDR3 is TGTGCCAGCAGTGGACAGGGTTCAGATACGCAGTATTTT. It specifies CASSGQGSDTQYF. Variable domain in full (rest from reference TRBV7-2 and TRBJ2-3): GAGVSQSPSNKVTEKGKDVELRCDPISGHTALYWYRQSLGQGLEFLIYFQGNSAPDKSGLPSDRFSAERTGGSVSTLTIQRTQQEDSAVYLCASSGQGSDTQYFGPGTRLTVL.

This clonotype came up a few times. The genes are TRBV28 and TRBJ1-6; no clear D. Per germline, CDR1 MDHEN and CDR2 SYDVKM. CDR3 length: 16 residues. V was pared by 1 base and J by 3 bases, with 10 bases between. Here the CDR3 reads CASSLSGGFYNSPLHF. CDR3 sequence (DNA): TGTGCCAGCAGTTTATCAGGAGGTTTCTATAATTCACCCCTCCACTTT.

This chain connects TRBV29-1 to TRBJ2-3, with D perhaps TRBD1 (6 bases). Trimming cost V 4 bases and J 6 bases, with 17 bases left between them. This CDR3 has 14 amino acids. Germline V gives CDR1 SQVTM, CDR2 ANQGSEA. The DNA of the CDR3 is TGCAGCGTTGTCCCCCGGGACATCCCCGATACGCAGTATTTT. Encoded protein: CSVVPRDIPDTQYF.

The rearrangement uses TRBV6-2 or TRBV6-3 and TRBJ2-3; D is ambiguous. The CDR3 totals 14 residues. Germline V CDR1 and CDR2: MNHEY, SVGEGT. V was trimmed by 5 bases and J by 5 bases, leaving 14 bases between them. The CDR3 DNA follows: TGTGCCAGCAGTATCAGCAGAAATGAAGATACGCAGTATTTT. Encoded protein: CASSISRNEDTQYF.

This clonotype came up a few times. The CDR3 is CASSQDTTGLGYTF. CDR3 DNA sequence: TGTGCCAGCAGCCAAGATACGACAGGGTTAGGCTACACCTTC. The V and J genes are TRBV14 and TRBJ1-2; 7 bases fit TRBD1. The CDR3 runs to 14 residues. The germline CDR1 and CDR2 sequences are SGHDN and FVKESK. V lost 0 bases, J lost 8 bases, and 6 bases stayed unmatched.

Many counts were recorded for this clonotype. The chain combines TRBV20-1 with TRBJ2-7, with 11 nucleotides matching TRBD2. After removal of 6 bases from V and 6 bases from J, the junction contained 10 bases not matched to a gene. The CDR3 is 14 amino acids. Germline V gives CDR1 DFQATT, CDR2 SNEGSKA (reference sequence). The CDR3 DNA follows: TGCAGTGCCACCCCTGCTAGCGGGGGGCGCGAGCAGTACGTC. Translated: CSATPASGGREQYV.

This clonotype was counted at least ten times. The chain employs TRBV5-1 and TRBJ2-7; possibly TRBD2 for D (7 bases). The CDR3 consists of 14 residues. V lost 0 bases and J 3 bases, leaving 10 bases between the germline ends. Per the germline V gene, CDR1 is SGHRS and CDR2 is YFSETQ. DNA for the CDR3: TGCGCCAGCAGCTTGGCAGGGGAGGGCTACGAGCAGTACTTC. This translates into CASSLAGEGYEQYF. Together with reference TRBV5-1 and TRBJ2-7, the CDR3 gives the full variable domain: KAGVTQTPRYLIKTRGQQVTLSCSPISGHRSVSWYQQTPGQGLQFLFEYFSETQRNKGNFPGRFSGRQFSNSRSEMNVSTLELGDSALYLCASSLAGEGYEQYFGPGTRLTVT.

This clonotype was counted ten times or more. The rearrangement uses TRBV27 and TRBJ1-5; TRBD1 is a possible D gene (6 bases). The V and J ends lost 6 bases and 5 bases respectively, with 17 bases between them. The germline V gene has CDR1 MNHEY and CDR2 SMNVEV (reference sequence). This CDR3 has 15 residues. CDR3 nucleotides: TGTGCCAGCAGGCCCGATAGGGGGTTTTATCAGCCCCAGCATTTT. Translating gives CASRPDRGFYQPQHF.

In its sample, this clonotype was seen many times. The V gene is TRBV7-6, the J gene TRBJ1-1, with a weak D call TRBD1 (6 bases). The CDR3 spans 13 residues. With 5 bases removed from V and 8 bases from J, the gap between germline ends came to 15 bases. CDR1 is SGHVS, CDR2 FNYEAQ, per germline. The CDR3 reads CASSPGVYSEAFF. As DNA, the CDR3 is TGTGCCAGCAGCCCAGGGGTTTATAGCGAAGCTTTCTTT.